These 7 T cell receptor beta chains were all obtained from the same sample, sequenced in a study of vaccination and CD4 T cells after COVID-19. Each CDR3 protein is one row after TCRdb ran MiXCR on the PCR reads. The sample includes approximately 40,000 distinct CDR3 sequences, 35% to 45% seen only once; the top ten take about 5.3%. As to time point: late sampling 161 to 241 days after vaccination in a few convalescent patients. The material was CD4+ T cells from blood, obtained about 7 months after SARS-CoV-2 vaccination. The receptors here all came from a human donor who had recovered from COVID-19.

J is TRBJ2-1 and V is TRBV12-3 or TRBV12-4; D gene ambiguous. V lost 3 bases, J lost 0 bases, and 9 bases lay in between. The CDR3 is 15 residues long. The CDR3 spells CASSFGRRSYNEQFF. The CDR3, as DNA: TGTGCCAGCAGTTTCGGCAGGCGCTCCTACAATGAGCAGTTCTTC.

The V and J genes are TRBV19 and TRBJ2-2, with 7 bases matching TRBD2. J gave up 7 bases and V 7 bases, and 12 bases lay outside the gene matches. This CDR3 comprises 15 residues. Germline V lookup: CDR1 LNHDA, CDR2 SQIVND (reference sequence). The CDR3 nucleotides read TGTGCCAGTACCTTGGGACTACTTCCTGGCGGGGAGCTGTTTTTT. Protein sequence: CASTLGLLPGGELFF.

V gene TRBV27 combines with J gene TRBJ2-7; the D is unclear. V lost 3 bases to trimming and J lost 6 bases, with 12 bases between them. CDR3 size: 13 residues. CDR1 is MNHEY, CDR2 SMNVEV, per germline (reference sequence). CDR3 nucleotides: TGTGCCAGCAGTTTCGGGCCAGTGGCCGAGCAGTACTTC. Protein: CASSFGPVAEQYF.

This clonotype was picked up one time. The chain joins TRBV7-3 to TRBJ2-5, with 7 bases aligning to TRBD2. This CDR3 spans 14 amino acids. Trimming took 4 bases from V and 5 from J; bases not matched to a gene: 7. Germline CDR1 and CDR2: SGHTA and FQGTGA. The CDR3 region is CASSWSTSSETQYF. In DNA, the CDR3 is TGTGCCAGCAGCTGGTCGACTAGCTCGGAGACCCAGTACTTC. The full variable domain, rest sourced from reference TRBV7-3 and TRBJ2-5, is GAGVSQTPSNKVTEKGKYVELRCDPISGHTALYWYRQSLGQGPEFLIYFQGTGAADDSGLPNDRFFAVRPEGSVSTLKIQRTERGDSAVYLCASSWSTSSETQYFGPGTRLLVL.

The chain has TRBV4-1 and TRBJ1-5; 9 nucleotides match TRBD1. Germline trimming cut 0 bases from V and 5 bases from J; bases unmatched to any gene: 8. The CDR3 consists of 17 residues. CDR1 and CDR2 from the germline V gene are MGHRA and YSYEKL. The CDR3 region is CASSQDLGQGQYQPQHF. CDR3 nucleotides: TGCGCCAGCAGCCAAGATCTCGGACAGGGGCAATATCAGCCCCAGCATTTT.

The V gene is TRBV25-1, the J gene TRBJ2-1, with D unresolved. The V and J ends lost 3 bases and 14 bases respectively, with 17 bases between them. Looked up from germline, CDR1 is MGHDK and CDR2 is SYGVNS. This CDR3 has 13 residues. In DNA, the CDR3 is TGTGCCAGCAGTGACCACTCGGACCACAAAAAGTTCTTC. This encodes CASSDHSDHKKFF.

In DNA, the CDR3 is TGTGCCAGTAGTAGGGCGCGGCGGGCGAACACTGAAGCTTTCTTT. It encodes CASSRARRANTEAFF. This rearrangement joins TRBV19 to TRBJ1-1; D is unresolved. Germline lookup yields CDR1 LNHDA and CDR2 SQIVND (reference sequence). The CDR3 consists of 15 residues. V gave up 4 bases and J gave up 1 base, with 13 bases separating them.